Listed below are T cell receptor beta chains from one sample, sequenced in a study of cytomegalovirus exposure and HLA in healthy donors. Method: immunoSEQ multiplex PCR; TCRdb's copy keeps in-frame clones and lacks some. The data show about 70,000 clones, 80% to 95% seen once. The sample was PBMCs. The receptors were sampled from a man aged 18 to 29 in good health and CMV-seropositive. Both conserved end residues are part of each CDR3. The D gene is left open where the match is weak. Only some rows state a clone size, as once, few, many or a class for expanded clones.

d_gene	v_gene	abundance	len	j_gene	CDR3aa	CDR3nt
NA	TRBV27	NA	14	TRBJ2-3	CASSLRLGKDTQYF	TGTGCCAGCAGTCTCCGACTAGGGAAAGATACGCAGTATTTT
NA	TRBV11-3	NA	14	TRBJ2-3	CASSSSGETDTQYF	TGTGCCAGCAGCTCCTCAGGGGAAACAGATACGCAGTATTTT
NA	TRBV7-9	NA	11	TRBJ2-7	CASSLLNEQYF	TGTGCCAGCAGCTTGTTAAACGAGCAGTACTTC
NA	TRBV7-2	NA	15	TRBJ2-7	CASSPSPDSSYEQYF	TGTGCCAGCAGCCCGTCCCCTGACAGTTCCTACGAGCAGTACTTC
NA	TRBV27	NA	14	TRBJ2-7	CASRRLGGPLEQYF	TGTGCCAGCAGGCGTCTAGGAGGGCCATTGGAGCAGTACTTC
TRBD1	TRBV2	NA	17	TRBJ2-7	CASRRGQGGPSLSEQYF	TGTGCCAGCAGACGCGGACAGGGGGGCCCTTCGTTAAGCGAGCAGTACTTC
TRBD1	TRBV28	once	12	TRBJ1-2	CASHTGGDGYTF	TGTGCCAGCCACACAGGGGGCGATGGCTACACCTTC
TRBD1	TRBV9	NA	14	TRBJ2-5	CASSARQGQETQYF	TGTGCCAGCAGCGCCCGACAGGGCCAAGAGACCCAGTACTTC
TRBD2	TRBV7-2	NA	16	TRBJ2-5	CASSLGLAGGVETQYF	TGTGCCAGCAGCTTAGGTTTAGCGGGAGGGGTAGAGACCCAGTACTTC
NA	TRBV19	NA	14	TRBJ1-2	CASSIGAGLNGYTF	TGTGCCAGTAGTATAGGAGCAGGGTTGAACGGCTACACCTTC
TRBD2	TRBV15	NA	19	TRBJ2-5	CATSRTLEGIAGASETQYF	TGTGCCACCAGCAGAACTCTGGAGGGGATAGCGGGAGCGTCAGAGACCCAGTACTTC
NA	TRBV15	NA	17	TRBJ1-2	CATSSGDTETVYYGYTF	TGTGCCACCAGCAGTGGGGACACGGAGACGGTCTACTATGGCTACACCTTC
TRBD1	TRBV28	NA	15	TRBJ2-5	CASTVGDRPQETQYF	TGTGCCAGCACCGTTGGGGACAGACCACAAGAGACCCAGTACTTC
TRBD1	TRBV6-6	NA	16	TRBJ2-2	CASSYWIGQGPGELFF	TGTGCCAGCAGTTACTGGATTGGACAGGGTCCCGGGGAGCTGTTTTTT
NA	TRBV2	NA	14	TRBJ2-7	CASSEPRRGYEQYF	TGTGCCAGCAGTGAACCTCGGCGGGGTTACGAGCAGTACTTC
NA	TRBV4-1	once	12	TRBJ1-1	CASSQEAGEAFF	TGCGCCAGCAGCCAAGAAGCAGGGGAAGCTTTCTTT
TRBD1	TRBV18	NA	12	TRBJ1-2	CASSPGGDGYTF	TGTGCCAGCTCCCCAGGGGGCGATGGCTACACCTTC
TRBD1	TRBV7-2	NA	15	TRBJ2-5	CASSSAKGQQETQYF	TGTGCCAGCAGCTCGGCAAAGGGACAGCAAGAGACCCAGTACTTC
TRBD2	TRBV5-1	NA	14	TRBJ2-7	CASSSSGGPYEQYF	TGCGCCAGCAGCTCCAGCGGGGGGCCCTACGAGCAGTACTTC
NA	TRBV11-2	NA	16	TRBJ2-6	CASSSRRVSGANVLTF	TGTGCCAGCAGCTCGCGACGGGTCTCTGGGGCCAACGTCCTGACTTTC
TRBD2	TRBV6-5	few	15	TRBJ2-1	CASLSWTSGNNEQFF	TGTGCCAGTCTCTCCTGGACTAGCGGAAACAATGAGCAGTTCTTC
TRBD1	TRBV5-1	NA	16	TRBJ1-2	CASGPAGTGGGYGYTF	TGCGCCAGCGGCCCTGCCGGGACAGGGGGCGGCTATGGCTACACCTTC
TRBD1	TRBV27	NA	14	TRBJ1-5	CASSLTGSNQPQHF	TGTGCCAGCAGTTTGACAGGGAGCAATCAGCCCCAGCATTTT
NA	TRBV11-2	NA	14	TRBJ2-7	CASSLLDSSYEQYF	TGTGCCAGCAGCTTATTGGACAGCTCCTACGAGCAGTACTTC
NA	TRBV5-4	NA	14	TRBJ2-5	CASSLGQNQETQYF	TGTGCCAGCAGCTTGGGACAGAACCAAGAGACCCAGTACTTC